This TCR beta chain was documented in a study of T-cell memory formation after mild COVID-19. Overall study results and limits: Among clones peaking at day 37 in the second wave, SARS-CoV-2 specificity remained unconfirmed. In pre-infection memory, a portion of responding clones appeared, which suggested that cross-reactive memory joined. Clones that got smaller from day 15 to 85 had even CD4/CD8, while clones growing later tipped toward CD4+.

V lost 3 bases to trimming and J lost 3 bases, with 9 bases between them. Per the germline V gene, CDR1 is DFQATT and CDR2 is SNEGSKA (reference sequence). This CDR3 spans 12 amino acids. TCR alpha and TCR beta cDNA libraries carrying sample barcodes and UMIs were produced by 5'RACE using constant-segment primers. MiXCR was run by TCRdb on the 5' RACE reads, yielding one entry per CDR3 protein. The sample yields 500,000 to 650,000 distinct CDR3 sequences, less than 25% seen once. Concerning this clonotype: What it binds is unknown.

Material for sequencing was PBMCs or a T cell subset sorted from them (not recorded which). The chain recombines TRBV20-1 with TRBJ2-7, with D possibly matching TRBD1 (6 bases). This receptor was obtained from an adult woman who had mild COVID-19 (a few samples of this study predate the infection). Cell type and time point are not known. CDR3 in DNA: TGCAGTGCTAGCTGGGACAACTACGAGCAGTACTTC. Protein sequence: CSASWDNYEQYF.